This TCR beta chain emerged from a study of cytomegalovirus exposure and HLA in healthy donors (dated by TCRdb to the late 2010s). In the study overall: In an earlier analysis of some 550 of the donors, about 260 Gb of sequence data and approximately 100 million unique TCR beta sequences from 150 million to 200 million T cells were reported. The T cell repertoires of 666 subjects were profiled by immunosequencing and related to cytomegalovirus serostatus. The study aimed to test whether cataloging public T cell receptors could reveal signatures of past pathogen exposure. Roughly five DR-DQ haplotypes were handled as single units for association and clustering, since linkage in the cohort was strong. To decide whether each TCR beta V gene segment behaved as functional or pseudogenic, an earlier analysis of some 570 of the donors relied on high-throughput TCR beta sequencing. Across 300 to 400 genotyped donors of the cohort, an average of approximately 240,000 unique TCR beta nucleotide sequences per donor were sequenced, and around 20% of those sequences were non-productive. Approximately 300 gigabases of sequencing data and around 88 million unique TCR sequences made up an early release that covered several hundred HLA-typed donors. Every repertoire in the discovery cohort had been generated on one and the same sequencing platform. High-throughput TCR immunosequencing, statistical association of individual TCRs with disease status, and machine learning were combined to predict cytomegalovirus infection status. Typing coverage varied by locus: roughly 629-630 donors for A, B, C, DRB1 and DQB1; approximately 520 for DQA1; about 590 for DPA1; roughly 470 for DPB1. Alongside the repertoire data, information on donor age, sex, ethnicity and CMV serostatus was compiled. Genome-wide SNP genotypes for about three fifths of the roughly 670 donors were used in a later genetic analysis, which treated that subset as a discovery cohort. HLA typing covered class I and class II loci at four-digit resolution. Along with the approximately 700-subject first cohort, a separate validation cohort of more than 90 different subjects was used. A later analysis re-analyzed previously published TCR beta repertoires from 650 to 800 donors and added high-resolution HLA genotyping to study TCR occurrence patterns. Of the roughly 390 genotyped donors, 81% were placed in the genetic ancestry cluster associated with self-reported Caucasian donors. Rather than using new phenotypic data, the later analysis identified candidate immune exposures from TCR beta sequences and from how often those sequences occurred across donors. Results the study describes overall, beyond this receptor: In a later analysis, several top co-occurrence clusters were reported to appear linked to parvovirus B19, influenza, CMV and Epstein-Barr virus. Immune exposure information for the cohort was limited to CMV serostatus. An earlier analysis of approximately 530 of the donors showed that most TCR beta V segments appeared in productive rearrangements either about 87% or about 30% of the time, which broadly matched IMGT annotations. According to a later analysis, TCR association rates differed among HLA loci, with DRB1 alleles showing the most associated TCRs and HLA-C alleles showing the fewest. It was suggested by the authors that the approach could potentially be generalized to other disease states and immunological phenotypes. A cluster of highly shared sequence variants was judged likely to be a technical artifact of the sequencing pipeline. In a later analysis, HLA-associated TCR beta chains were found to be more clonally expanded and to have lower generation probabilities than equally common non-associated chains. HLA typing was unavailable for some donors at each locus, so association tests used only the typed subset. The cohort was sequenced for TCR beta chains only, and without alpha or paired-chain data the features that could be detected were limited. Linkage disequilibrium might explain the correlated functional status among segregating V segments, but an unknown experimental factor could not be excluded. A further reported finding was that TCR beta sequences accurately predicted the HLA-A and HLA-B alleles for most subjects in the first cohort. At a false discovery rate of 0.05, a later analysis linked around 15,000 TCR beta sequences to specific HLA alleles. Most TCR sequences were observed very rarely across donors, whereas some public TCRs were present in many individuals. A few of the identified cytomegalovirus-associated TCR beta chains were confirmed in vitro to be specific for cytomegalovirus antigens. Cytomegalovirus status was reported to be diagnosed by the classifier with high specificity and sensitivity in both the original and validation cohorts. Roughly uniform sequencing depth across donors was assumed in presence/absence analyses, although this assumption may not hold. When HLA alleles, especially DR and DQ, strongly co-occurred, attributing TCR associations to individual alleles was difficult. V-gene and J-gene trimming of TCR beta chains was associated with a missense DCLRE1C variant in a later genetic analysis, and the association was replicated in an independent cohort. Most CMV-associated TCR beta chains appeared to be HLA-restricted in a later analysis, and the HLA associations seemed to be driven largely by CMV exposure. Some IMGT-functional V segments, including TRBV6-2 and TRBV6-3, could not be distinguished by the 87-base-pair reads and were therefore excluded. Compared with the roughly 600-donor mean, donors in an Asian-associated ancestry cluster had fewer N-insertions in productive TCRs, according to a later genetic analysis. Roughly 17 rarely observed V segments, including chromosome 9 orphons, were excluded from the earlier analysis of about 600 of the donors because counts were too low. The study listed over 150 TCR beta chains as associated with cytomegalovirus.

In total, more than 500 healthy bone marrow donors made up the cohort. Cohort members were all nominally healthy when sampled, although unrecorded immune exposures were likely present. The donor tested CMV seronegative, placing the donor among the 350 or so seronegative members of the cohort. A peripheral blood sample was provided by each donor, and peripheral blood mononuclear cells were used for TCR beta sequencing. Genomic DNA was extracted from the blood cell samples with the Qiagen DNeasy Blood Extraction Kit. In the case of this clone: It lacks a known antigen.

Library creation used the immunoSEQ multiplex PCR assay. A mixture of 60 forward primers for TCR Vbeta segments and 13 reverse primers for TCR Jbeta segments was used in the multiplex PCR. A multiplex PCR assay on genomic DNA amplified the CDR3 region of rearranged TCR beta genes. Amplified TCR beta libraries were sequenced as 87-base-pair reads on the Illumina HiSeq System. As for the original processing: A later analysis counted approximately 84 million unique TCR beta chains across the 500 to 850 repertoires, and approximately 11 million of these chains were shared by at least two donors. To remove PCR and sequencing errors, raw reads were error-corrected and collapsed into unique sequences using a nearest-neighbor algorithm that merged closely related sequences. V, D and J gene segments were assigned by aligning CDR3 sequences to IMGT reference sequences. For a sequence to be retained, at least a six-nucleotide match to both a V gene segment and a J gene segment was required. Rearrangements were classified as productive when the CDR3 lacked stop codons and remained in frame with V and J, and all other rearrangements were classified as non-productive. Following IMGT convention, CDR3 was defined as the stretch from the second conserved V-encoded cysteine to the conserved J-encoded phenylalanine. The earlier analysis of about 560 of the donors excluded any sequence lacking an unambiguous match to a single V gene segment. In an earlier analysis of more than 500 of the donors, a V segment was called functional when productive rearrangements were above 56.7%, and segregating when the standard deviation between donors exceeded 5%. A statistical classification framework was built for diagnosing cytomegalovirus status from the catalog of TCR beta chain sequences. In a later analysis, V and J genes were assigned by comparing TCR nucleotide sequences against IMGT/GENE-DB human TR gene sequences. In a later analysis, CDR3 sequences and most-parsimonious VDJ recombination scenarios were assigned using the TCRdist pipeline. In a later analysis, every TCR beta chain was defined by the combination of its CDR3 amino acid sequence and its V-gene family, and reads without a unique V-gene family were dropped. In a later analysis, approximately 640 highly shared, low-generation-probability nucleotide sequences were removed to address suspected cross-contamination and a sequencing artifact. A later analysis calculated a clonal expansion index for each public chain from normalized within-repertoire ranks of inferred template counts. In a later analysis, generation probabilities were computed with a VDJ recombination model fitted to out-of-frame rearrangements, and the resulting probabilities were checked against IGoR. In a later analysis, hypergeometric tests were used to score TCR-TCR, TCR-HLA and TCR-CMV co-occurrence, with a repertoire-size bias correction applied to TCR pairs. In a later analysis, false discovery rates were estimated by permuting HLA or CMV assignments 20 times. In a later analysis, co-occurring TCRs were grouped using DBSCAN, with TCRdist sequence similarity added in when clustering inside HLA-allele-positive subsets. For co-occurrence clustering, repertoires with fewer than 30,000 or more than 120,000 public chains were excluded, along with roughly five repertoires with anomalous nucleotide sharing. Not all clones reach the TCRdb copy of this immuneACCESS table, which keeps in-frame sequences only. Checked studies attribute under half of the gap to unresolved V genes and leave the rest unexplained. V and J calls plus clone size are reproduced from that table; the DNA served to infer D and trimming. The table for this sample shows around 75,000 clones. The ten largest account for about 0.76% of the sample.

V was cut back by 2 bases and J by 0 bases, leaving a gap of 11 bases between them. CDR1 and CDR2 are drawn from the germline V gene: SGDLS, YYNGEE. From cysteine to phenylalanine, the CDR3 is 15 amino acids long. Of the read, only the CDR3 DNA is kept; its 45 bases are in frame from base 1. The sequence was obtained from a boy aged 5-17 years in good health and CMV-seronegative. Here the chain combines TRBV9 and TRBJ1-1; the D gene remains uncertain. The sample consisted of PBMCs. In nucleotides, the sequence is TGTGCCAGCAGCGTGGAGGCAGGCATGAACACTGAAGCTTTCTTT. It codes for CASSVEAGMNTEAFF.